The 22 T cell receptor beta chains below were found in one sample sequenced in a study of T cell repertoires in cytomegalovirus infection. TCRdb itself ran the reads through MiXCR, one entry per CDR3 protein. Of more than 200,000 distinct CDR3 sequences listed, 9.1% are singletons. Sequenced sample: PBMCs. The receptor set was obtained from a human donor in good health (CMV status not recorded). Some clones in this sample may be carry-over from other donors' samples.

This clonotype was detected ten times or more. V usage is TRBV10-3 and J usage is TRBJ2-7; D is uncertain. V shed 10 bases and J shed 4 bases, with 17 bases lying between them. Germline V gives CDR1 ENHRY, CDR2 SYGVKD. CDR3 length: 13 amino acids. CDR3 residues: CATPWIARYEQYF. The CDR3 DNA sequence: TGTGCCACTCCCTGGATAGCTAGGTACGAGCAGTACTTC.

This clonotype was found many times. The CDR3 nucleotides are TGTGCCACCAACGGACAGGGGGCCGAGCAGTACTTC. Translating gives CATNGQGAEQYF. This chain uses TRBV6-8 with TRBJ2-7; 11 positions match TRBD1. The CDR3 runs 12 residues. CDR1 is MNHGY and CDR2 is SAAAGT in the germline V gene. V shed 10 bases, J shed 6 bases, and the junction held 5 bases outside the gene matches.

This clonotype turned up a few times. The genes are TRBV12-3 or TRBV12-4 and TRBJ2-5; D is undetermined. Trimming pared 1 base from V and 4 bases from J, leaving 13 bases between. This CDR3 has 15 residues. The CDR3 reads CASSLGQFQRETQYF. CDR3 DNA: TGTGCCAGCAGTTTAGGCCAATTCCAGCGAGAGACCCAGTACTTC.

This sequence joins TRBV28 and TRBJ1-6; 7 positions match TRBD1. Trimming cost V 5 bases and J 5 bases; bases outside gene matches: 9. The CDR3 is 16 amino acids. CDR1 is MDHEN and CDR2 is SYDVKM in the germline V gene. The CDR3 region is CASSPQTGANNSPLHF. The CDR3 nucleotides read TGTGCCAGCAGTCCACAAACAGGGGCGAATAATTCACCCCTCCACTTT. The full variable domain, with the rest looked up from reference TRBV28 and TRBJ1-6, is DVKVTQSSRYLVKRTGEKVFLECVQDMDHENMFWYRQDPGLGLRLIYFSYDVKMKEKGDIPEGYSVSREKKERFSLILESASTNQTSMYLCASSPQTGANNSPLHFGNGTRLTVT.

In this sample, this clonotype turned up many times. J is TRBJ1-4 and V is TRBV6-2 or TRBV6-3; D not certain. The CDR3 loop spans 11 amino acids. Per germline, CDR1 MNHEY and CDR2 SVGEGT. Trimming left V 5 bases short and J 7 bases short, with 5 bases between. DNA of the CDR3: TGTGCCAGCAGTGATCGTGAAAAACTGTTTTTT. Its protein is CASSDREKLFF.

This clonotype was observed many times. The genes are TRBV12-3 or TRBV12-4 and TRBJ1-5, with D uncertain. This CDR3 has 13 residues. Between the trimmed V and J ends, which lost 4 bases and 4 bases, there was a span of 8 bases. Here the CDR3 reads CASSSPPNQPQHF. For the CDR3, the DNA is TGTGCCAGCAGTTCCCCACCGAATCAGCCCCAGCATTTT.

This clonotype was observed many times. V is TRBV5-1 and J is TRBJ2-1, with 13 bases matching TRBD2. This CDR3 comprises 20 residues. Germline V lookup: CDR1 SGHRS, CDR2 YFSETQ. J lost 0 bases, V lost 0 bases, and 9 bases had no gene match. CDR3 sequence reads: CASSLGAGTSGVSSYNEQFF. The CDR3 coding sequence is TGCGCCAGCAGCTTGGGAGCCGGGACTAGCGGGGTGAGCTCCTACAATGAGCAGTTCTTC.

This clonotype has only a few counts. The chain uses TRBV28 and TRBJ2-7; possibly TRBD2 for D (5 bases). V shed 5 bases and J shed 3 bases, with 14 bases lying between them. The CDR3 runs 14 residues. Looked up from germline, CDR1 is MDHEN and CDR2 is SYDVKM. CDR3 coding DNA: TGTGCCAGCAGTACCGGGATCGCCCTCTACGAGCAGTACTTC. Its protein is CASSTGIALYEQYF.

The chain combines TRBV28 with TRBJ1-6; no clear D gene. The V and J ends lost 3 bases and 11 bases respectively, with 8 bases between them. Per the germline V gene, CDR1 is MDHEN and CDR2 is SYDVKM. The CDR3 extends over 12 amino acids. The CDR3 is CASSFGQTPLHF. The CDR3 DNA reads TGTGCCAGCAGTTTTGGGCAGACACCCCTCCACTTT.

The CDR3 region has the DNA TGTGCCAGCAGTTCAGTAGCGGGAGATGGCGAGCAGTACTTC. This gives the protein CASSSVAGDGEQYF. The chain has TRBV6-5 and TRBJ2-7, with 9 positions matching TRBD2. V dropped 4 bases and J dropped 6; count of bases not matched to a gene: 7. Germline values: CDR1 MNHEY, CDR2 SVGAGI. This CDR3 is 14 amino acids long.

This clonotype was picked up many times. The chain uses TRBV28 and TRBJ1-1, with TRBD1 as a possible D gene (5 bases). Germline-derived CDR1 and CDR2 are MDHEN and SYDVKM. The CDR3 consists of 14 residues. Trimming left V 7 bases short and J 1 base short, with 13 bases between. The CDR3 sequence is CASTDVGGNTEAFF. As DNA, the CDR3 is TGTGCCAGCACTGACGTCGGGGGGAACACTGAAGCTTTCTTT.

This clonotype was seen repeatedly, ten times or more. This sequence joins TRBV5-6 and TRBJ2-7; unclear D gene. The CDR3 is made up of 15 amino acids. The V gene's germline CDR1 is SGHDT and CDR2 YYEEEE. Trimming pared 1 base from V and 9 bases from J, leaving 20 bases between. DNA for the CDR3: TGTGCCAGCAGCTTGAGCGCTATCTCCCTACGTGGGCAGTACTTC. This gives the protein CASSLSAISLRGQYF.

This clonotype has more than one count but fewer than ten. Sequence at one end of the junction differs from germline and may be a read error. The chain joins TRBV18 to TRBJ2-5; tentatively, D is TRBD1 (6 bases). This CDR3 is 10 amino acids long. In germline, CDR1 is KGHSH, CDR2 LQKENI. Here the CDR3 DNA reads TGTGCCAGCTCAACTCTCCGGACAGTCTTC. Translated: CASSTLRTVF.

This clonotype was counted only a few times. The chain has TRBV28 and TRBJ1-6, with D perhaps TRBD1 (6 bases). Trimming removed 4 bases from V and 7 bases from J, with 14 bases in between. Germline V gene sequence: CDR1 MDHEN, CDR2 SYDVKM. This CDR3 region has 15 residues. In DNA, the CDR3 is TGTGCCAGCAGTTCATCGGGGGGCTTAAATTCACCCCTCCACTTT. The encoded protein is CASSSSGGLNSPLHF.

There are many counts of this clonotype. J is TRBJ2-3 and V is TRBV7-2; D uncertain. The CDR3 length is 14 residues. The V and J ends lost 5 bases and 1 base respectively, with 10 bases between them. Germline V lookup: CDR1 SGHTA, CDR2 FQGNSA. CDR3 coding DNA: TGTGCCAGCAGCCCTACGGTTCGCACAGATACGCAGTATTTT. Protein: CASSPTVRTDTQYF.

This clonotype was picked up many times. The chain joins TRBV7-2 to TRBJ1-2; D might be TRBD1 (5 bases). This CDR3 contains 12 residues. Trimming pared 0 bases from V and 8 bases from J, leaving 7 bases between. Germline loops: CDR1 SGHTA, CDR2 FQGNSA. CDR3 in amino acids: CASSLAREGYTF. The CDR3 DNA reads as TGTGCCAGCAGCTTAGCCAGGGAAGGCTACACCTTC.

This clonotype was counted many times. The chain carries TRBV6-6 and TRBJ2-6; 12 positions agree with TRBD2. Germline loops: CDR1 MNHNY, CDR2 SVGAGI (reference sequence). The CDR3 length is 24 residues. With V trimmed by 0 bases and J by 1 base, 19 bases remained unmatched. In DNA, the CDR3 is TGTGCCAGCAGTTACTCAGGAAACCTAGGACTAGCGGGATTACCACTGTCTGGGGCCAACGTCCTGACTTTC. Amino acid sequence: CASSYSGNLGLAGLPLSGANVLTF.

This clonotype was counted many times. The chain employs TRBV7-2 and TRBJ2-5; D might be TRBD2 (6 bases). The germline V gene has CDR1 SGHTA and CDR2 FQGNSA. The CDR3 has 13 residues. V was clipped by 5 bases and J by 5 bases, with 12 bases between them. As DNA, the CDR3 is TGTGCCAGCAGCCCGGGCGGGGTTGAGACCCAGTACTTC. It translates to CASSPGGVETQYF.

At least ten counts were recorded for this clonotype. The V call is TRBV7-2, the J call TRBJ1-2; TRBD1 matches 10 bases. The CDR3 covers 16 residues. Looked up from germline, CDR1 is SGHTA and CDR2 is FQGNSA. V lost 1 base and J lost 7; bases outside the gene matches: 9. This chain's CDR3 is CASSLDPGTGEGGYTF. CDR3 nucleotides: TGTGCCAGCAGCTTAGATCCCGGGACAGGGGAGGGTGGCTACACCTTC.

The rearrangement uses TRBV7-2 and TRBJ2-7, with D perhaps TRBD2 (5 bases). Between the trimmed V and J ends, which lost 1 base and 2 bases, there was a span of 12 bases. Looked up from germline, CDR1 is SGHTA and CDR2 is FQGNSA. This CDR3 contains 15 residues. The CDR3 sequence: CASSLGGVVAYEQYF. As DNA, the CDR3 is TGTGCCAGCAGCTTAGGGGGAGTAGTCGCCTACGAGCAGTACTTC.

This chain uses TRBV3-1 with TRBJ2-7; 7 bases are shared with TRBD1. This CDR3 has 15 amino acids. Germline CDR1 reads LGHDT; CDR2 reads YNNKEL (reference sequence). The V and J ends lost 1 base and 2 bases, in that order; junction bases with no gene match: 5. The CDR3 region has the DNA TGTGCCAGCAGCCAAGCGGACAGGAGCCCCTACGAGCAGTACTTC. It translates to CASSQADRSPYEQYF.

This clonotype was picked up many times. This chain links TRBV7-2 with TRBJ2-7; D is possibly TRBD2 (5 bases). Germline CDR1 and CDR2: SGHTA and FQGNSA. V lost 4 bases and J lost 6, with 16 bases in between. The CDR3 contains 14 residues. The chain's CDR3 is CASSSPNDRGEQYF. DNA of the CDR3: TGTGCCAGCAGCTCGCCGAACGACCGGGGCGAGCAGTACTTC.